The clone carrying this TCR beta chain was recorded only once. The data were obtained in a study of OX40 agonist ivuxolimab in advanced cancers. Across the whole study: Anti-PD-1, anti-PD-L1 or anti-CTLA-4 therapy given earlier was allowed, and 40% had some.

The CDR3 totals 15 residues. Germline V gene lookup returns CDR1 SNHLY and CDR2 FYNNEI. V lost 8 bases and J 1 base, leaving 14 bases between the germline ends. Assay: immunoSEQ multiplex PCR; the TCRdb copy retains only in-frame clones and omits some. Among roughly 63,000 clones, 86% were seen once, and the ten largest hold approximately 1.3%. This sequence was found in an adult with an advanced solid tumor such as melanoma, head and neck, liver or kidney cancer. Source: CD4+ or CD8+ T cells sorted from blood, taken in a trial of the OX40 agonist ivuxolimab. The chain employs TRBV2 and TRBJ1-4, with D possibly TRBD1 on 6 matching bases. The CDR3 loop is CASEPIRGTNEKLFF. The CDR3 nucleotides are TGTGCCAGCGAACCTATCAGGGGAACTAATGAAAAACTGTTTTTT.